This T cell receptor beta chain was identified in a study of blood T cells in healthy people across ages. Findings of the study overall: While age rose, TCR beta diversity per million T cells dropped in a roughly linear way. In long-lived donors, naive CD4+ cell counts and diversity exceeded those of aged donors.

This CDR3 spans 14 amino acids. From germline, CDR1 is MDHEN and CDR2 SYDVKM. Primed by a sample-barcoded 5' primer and a J-beta primer mix, a second PCR proceeded for 7 to 11 cycles. TCRdb processed the 5' RACE reads anew with MiXCR; each CDR3 protein has one entry. The table has over 500,000 distinct CDR3 sequences, under 65% seen once. Comments on this clonotype: Its target is unknown.

V is TRBV28 and J is TRBJ2-5; D is undetermined. The DNA end is more similar to TRBJ2-7, so the J call may be wrong. The source of this sequence is a woman aged 80 or over in good health. Sequences were obtained from blood. CDR3 sequence: CASSPPGYSAEQYF. CDR3 coding DNA: TGTGCCAGCAGTCCACCCGGGTATAGTGCCGAGCAGTACTTC.